Listed below are T cell receptor beta chains from one sample, sequenced in a study of breast tumors, draining lymph nodes, adjacent tissues. TCRdb reanalysed the multiplex PCR reads using MiXCR and keeps one entry per CDR3 protein. The sample yields around 170,000 distinct CDR3 sequences, roughly a third seen once. The sequenced sample was axillary lymph node tissue. The receptors derive from a female donor with breast cancer. Some clones in this sample may be carry-over from other donors' samples. Each CDR3 is given with its conserved first and last residue. D genes are given only for firm matches. Size values are once, few and many counts, or a class for expanded clones, and some rows have none.

J	D	size	V	DNA	CDR3
TRBJ2-7	-	-	TRBV11-2	TGTGCCAGCAGCTTCCGCAGCTACGCGCAGTACTTC	CASSFRSYAQYF
TRBJ1-2	-	-	TRBV25-1	TGTGCCAGCAGTGCTAGTCGGGATGTCTGGGATTATGGCTACACCTTC	CASSASRDVWDYGYTF
TRBJ2-1	-	many	TRBV19	TGTGCCAGTAGTGGCCCGGGGCTAGACAATGAGCAGTTCTTC	CASSGPGLDNEQFF
TRBJ1-2	-	-	TRBV6-5	TGTGCCAGCAGAACAGGCAGCCGGAACTATGGCTACACCTTC	CASRTGSRNYGYTF
TRBJ2-6	-	-	TRBV5-6	TGTGCCAGCAGCGGCAACTCTGGGGCCAACGTCCTGACTTTC	CASSGNSGANVLTF
TRBJ2-1	-	many	TRBV7-3	TGTGCCAGCAGCTCTCAACAGGGAACTGAGCAGTTCTTC	CASSSQQGTEQFF
TRBJ1-6	-	-	TRBV6-5	TGTGCCAGCAGTCACCGGGCGGGCCTCGGGGGGCCCCTCCACTTT	CASSHRAGLGGPLHF
TRBJ2-5	-	many	TRBV9	TGTGCCAGCAGCCCCCAGGGAACCGAGACCCAGTACTTC	CASSPQGTETQYF
TRBJ2-7	-	-	TRBV16	TGTGCCAGCAGCCGGCCGAGGCCGCTCACCTACGAGCAGTACTTC	CASSRPRPLTYEQYF
TRBJ2-2	-	many	TRBV10-3	TGTGCCATCAATGGACCATCGTCGAACACCGGGGAGCTGTTTTTT	CAINGPSSNTGELFF
TRBJ2-3	TRBD1	-	TRBV27	TGTGCCAGCAAGAAAGGACAGGGGAGATTGCGTTACACAGATACGCAGTATTTT	CASKKGQGRLRYTDTQYF
TRBJ1-2	-	many	TRBV15	TGTGCCACCAGACAGGGCTATGGCTACACCTTC	CATRQGYGYTF
TRBJ2-1	-	few	TRBV28	TGTGCCAGCAGTTTTTATCCAGGTATATCGGAGCAGTTCTTC	CASSFYPGISEQFF
TRBJ2-3	-	many	TRBV5-8	TGTGCCAGCAGCTCAGGACAGCGAAACACAGATACGCAGTATTTT	CASSSGQRNTDTQYF
TRBJ1-1	-	-	TRBV19	TGTGCCAGTAGGAGTGCGGCCATGAACACTGAAGCTTTCTTT	CASRSAAMNTEAFF
TRBJ2-1	-	many	TRBV19	TGTGCCAGCCAAGGGGACCTCTACAATGAGCAGTTCTTC	CASQGDLYNEQFF
TRBJ2-5	-	-	TRBV20-1	TGCGGTGCGCAGGGCGCGGAGACCCAGTCCTTC	CGAQGAETQSF
TRBJ2-1	TRBD2	many	TRBV5-4	TGTGCCAGCAGCTCGGGTGGACTAGCGGGAGAAGGTGAGCAGTTCTTC	CASSSGGLAGEGEQFF
TRBJ1-2	TRBD1	many	TRBV5-1	TGCGCCAGCAGCATCGGACAGGGGATCTATGGCTACACCTTC	CASSIGQGIYGYTF
TRBJ2-7	TRBD1	-	TRBV7-3	TGTGCCAGCAGCTTCCGGACAGGCAACTCCTACGAGCAGTACTTC	CASSFRTGNSYEQYF
TRBJ2-1	TRBD2	many	TRBV30	TGTGCCTGGGGACTAGCGGGAAACAATGAGCAGTTCTTC	CAWGLAGNNEQFF
TRBJ1-6	TRBD1	many	TRBV5-1	TGCGCCAGTTCGTACGGGACAGGGAAGTATTCACCCCTCCACTTT	CASSYGTGKYSPLHF
TRBJ1-2	-	many	TRBV6-6	TGTGCCAGCAGCTTAGGGCTGTCCAGGGGCAACTATGGCTACACCTTC	CASSLGLSRGNYGYTF
TRBJ2-1	-	-	TRBV6-5	TGTGCCAGCACCCTAGACAGGAGCTCCTACAATGAGCAGTTCTTC	CASTLDRSSYNEQFF
TRBJ1-4	-	many	TRBV7-9	TGTGCCAGCAGCTCGCCCGCGACGAGTACTAATGAAAAACTGTTTTTT	CASSSPATSTNEKLFF
TRBJ2-5	TRBD2	-	TRBV7-8	TGTGCCAGCAGCTTAGGCGCGACTAGCGGGGGCCCAGAGACCCAGTACTTC	CASSLGATSGGPETQYF
TRBJ1-2	-	many	TRBV9	TGTGCCAGCAGTGCCTGGTCCTCGACTAACTATGGCTACACCTTC	CASSAWSSTNYGYTF
TRBJ2-1	TRBD1	-	TRBV20-1	TGCAGTGCTAGAGTTCCGGGACAGGGGTACAATGAGCAGTTCTTC	CSARVPGQGYNEQFF
TRBJ2-2	-	-	TRBV4-1	TGCGCCAGCAGCCAAGTAGAGCCGGCGAACACCGGGGAGCTGTTTTTT	CASSQVEPANTGELFF
TRBJ2-5	TRBD2	many	TRBV10-2	TGCGCCAGCAGTGGACTAGCCTGGCAAGAGACCCAGTACTTC	CASSGLAWQETQYF
TRBJ2-3	-	many	TRBV15	TGTGCCACCAGCAGAGGTTTGGCGACAGATACGCAGTATTTT	CATSRGLATDTQYF
TRBJ2-3	-	few	TRBV20-1	TGCAGTGCTGGGGACACAGATACGCAGTATTTT	CSAGDTDTQYF
TRBJ1-5	-	many	TRBV6-1	TGTGCCAGCAGTGAAGGACAGTATAGCAATCAGCCCCAGCATTTT	CASSEGQYSNQPQHF
TRBJ1-3	-	-	TRBV18	TGTGCCAGCTCCGAACCGGGGGCGGATTTCGGAAACACCATATATTTT	CASSEPGADFGNTIYF
TRBJ1-5	-	many	TRBV7-8	TGTGCCAGCAGCTATCAGGTTAGCAATCAGCCCCAGCATTTT	CASSYQVSNQPQHF
TRBJ2-7	-	many	TRBV7-9	TGTGCCAGCAGCCATGAGACAGGCTCCTACGAGCAGTACTTC	CASSHETGSYEQYF
TRBJ1-2	-	-	TRBV19	TGTGCCAGTAGTCGGCGGAGCACCGGGGAGCTCTATGGCTACACCTTC	CASSRRSTGELYGYTF
TRBJ1-2	TRBD1	many	TRBV5-8	TGTGCCAGCAGCTTGGAGACAGGGGCCACCTATGGCTACACCTTC	CASSLETGATYGYTF
TRBJ1-2	-	-	TRBV2	TGTGCCGGCAGTTATGGGGGGGCCCTAAACTATGGCCACACCTTC	CAGSYGGALNYGHTF
TRBJ1-2	-	few	TRBV6-1	TGTGCCAGCAGGATGACGACTATGGGCTACACCTTC	CASRMTTMGYTF
TRBJ2-5	TRBD1	many	TRBV14	TGTGCCAGCAGCCTGTTGACAGGGGGGTTTCAAGAGACCCAGTACTTC	CASSLLTGGFQETQYF
TRBJ2-1	TRBD2	many	TRBV6-1	TGTGCCAGCAGTGTGGAGGGAGGGAATGAGCAGTTCTTC	CASSVEGGNEQFF
TRBJ1-6	TRBD1	many	TRBV18	TGTGCCAGCTCACCACAGGGACAGGGGTATAATTCACCCCTCCACTTT	CASSPQGQGYNSPLHF
TRBJ2-1	-	-	TRBV6-5	TGTGCCAGCAGTTACTTCCGGGGGCCGTCCTACAATGAGCAGTTCTTC	CASSYFRGPSYNEQFF
TRBJ2-5	TRBD1	many	TRBV9	TGTGCCAGCAGCCGGACAGGCCAAGAGACCCAGTACTTC	CASSRTGQETQYF
TRBJ2-2	-	many	TRBV6-5	TGTGCCAGCAGCCCGCCTGGTGGTTACGACACCGGGGAGCTGTTTTTT	CASSPPGGYDTGELFF
TRBJ2-1	-	many	TRBV2	TGTGCCAGCAGTGAAGTGCAGGGGGGGGTTGGCAATGAGCAGTTCTTC	CASSEVQGGVGNEQFF
TRBJ2-7	-	many	TRBV3-1	TGTGCCAGCAGCCAAGCGCCCCCGGGTTGGGCCTACGAGCAGTACTTC	CASSQAPPGWAYEQYF
TRBJ2-3	-	-	TRBV9	TGTGCCAGCAGCGTAGGGCGGTTGGATTATACGCAGTATTTT	CASSVGRLDYTQYF
TRBJ1-1	TRBD1	-	TRBV7-8	TGTGCCAGCAGCTCGTCAGGGGGGTACACTGAAGCTTTCTTT	CASSSSGGYTEAFF
TRBJ2-7	-	-	TRBV6-2/TRBV6-3	TGTGCCAGCAGTCCCCACCAGACCCCTTTGCAGTACTTC	CASSPHQTPLQYF
TRBJ2-3	-	many	TRBV9	TGTGCCAGCAGCGTCCAGGGTCAGAGCACAGATACGCAGTATTTT	CASSVQGQSTDTQYF
TRBJ2-1	TRBD2	many	TRBV20-1	TGCAGTGCTTCCCGGGGGGGGAATGAGCAGTTCTTC	CSASRGGNEQFF
TRBJ1-5	-	few	TRBV24-1	TGTGCCAGCTCACCCGCCGGTGGGGACACAATCACGGGCAATCAGCCCCAGCATTTT	CASSPAGGDTITGNQPQHF
TRBJ1-4	TRBD1	many	TRBV5-1	TGCGCCAGCAGCTCCCGGGACAGGGGCCCAAAACTGTTTTTT	CASSSRDRGPKLFF